This T cell receptor (beta chain) was recorded in a study of CD8+ T cells in alopecia areata. Study-wide background: Treated patients took oral tofacitinib at 5 to 10 mg twice daily. Patients remained on tofacitinib for 6 to 18 months and then went 6 months without it. Notes on the study in general: Compared with normal scalp, lesional scalp had higher clonality and more expanded CD8+ clones. Sequence data from scalp samples additionally include resident alphabeta T cells of normal skin.

Germline values: CDR1 SGHRS, CDR2 YFSETQ. V lost 4 bases, J lost 6 bases, and 11 bases lay in between. There are 12 residues in the CDR3. After isolation, RNA underwent reverse transcription to generate cDNA as the sequencing template. Profiling relied on immunoSEQ multiplex PCR, and the TCRdb table lists in-frame clones only, not all of them. The sample records about 180,000 clones, approximately 65% being singletons. Comment on this clone: Its antigen is as yet unknown.

The receptor was derived from a human donor with alopecia areata. Sequencing used CD8+ T cells sorted from blood, obtained at week 0. This rearrangement joins TRBV5-1 to TRBJ2-7; D assignment may be TRBD1 or TRBD2 (6 bases each). The DNA for the CDR3 is TGCGCCAGCAGCCTGGGGGGCTCCGAGCAGTACTTC. This encodes CASSLGGSEQYF.